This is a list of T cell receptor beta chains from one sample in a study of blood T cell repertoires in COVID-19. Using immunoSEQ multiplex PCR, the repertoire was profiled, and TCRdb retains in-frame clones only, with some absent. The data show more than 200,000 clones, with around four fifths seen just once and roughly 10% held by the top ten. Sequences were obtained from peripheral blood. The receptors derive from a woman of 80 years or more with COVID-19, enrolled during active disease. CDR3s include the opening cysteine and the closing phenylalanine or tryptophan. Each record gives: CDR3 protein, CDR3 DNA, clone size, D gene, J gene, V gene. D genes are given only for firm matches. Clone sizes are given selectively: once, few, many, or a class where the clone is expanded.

CASSRGQGTHYQPQHF | TGTGCCAGTAGTCGGGGACAGGGGACCCACTATCAGCCCCAGCATTTT | few | TRBD1 | TRBJ1-5 | TRBV19
CASSVKAFTGELFF | TGTGCCAGCAGCGTTAAAGCGTTTACCGGGGAGCTGTTTTTT | - | - | TRBJ2-2 | TRBV9
CASKGVTDTQYF | TGTGCCAGCAAGGGGGTCACAGATACGCAGTATTTT | - | - | TRBJ2-3 | TRBV6-6
CSAGSSGAQYF | TGCAGTGCTGGTTCTAGCGGGGCCCAGTACTTC | - | TRBD2 | TRBJ2-5 | TRBV20-1
CASSSPGQPTDTQYF | TGTGCCAGCAGTTCCCCGGGACAACCCACAGATACGCAGTATTTT | - | - | TRBJ2-3 | TRBV6-5
CASSPGHYEKLFF | TGTGCCAGCTCTCCGGGACACTATGAAAAACTGTTTTTT | - | - | TRBJ1-4 | TRBV21-1
CASSLDGTARSYEQYF | TGCGCCAGCAGTCTTGACGGGACAGCCCGATCCTACGAGCAGTACTTC | - | TRBD1 | TRBJ2-7 | TRBV5-1
CASSLAQGSQPQHF | TGTGCCAGCAGCTTAGCGCAGGGAAGTCAGCCCCAGCATTTT | - | - | TRBJ1-5 | TRBV7-2
CASSWGQTNTEAFF | TGTGCCAGTAGCTGGGGACAGACCAACACTGAAGCTTTCTTT | - | TRBD1 | TRBJ1-1 | TRBV19
CASSAGLAGNEQFF | TGCGCCAGCAGCGCGGGACTAGCTGGTAATGAGCAGTTCTTC | - | TRBD2 | TRBJ2-1 | TRBV5-1
CASSMKGAMGNQPQHF | TGTGCCAGTAGTATGAAGGGGGCAATGGGCAATCAGCCCCAGCATTTT | - | TRBD1 | TRBJ1-5 | TRBV19
CASSFPGTGFSEAFF | TGTGCCAGCAGCTTCCCCGGGACAGGGTTCTCTGAAGCTTTCTTT | - | TRBD1 | TRBJ1-1 | TRBV5-4
CASSLGTGMNTEAFF | TGCGCCAGCAGCTTGGGGACAGGAATGAACACTGAAGCTTTCTTT | - | TRBD1 | TRBJ1-1 | TRBV5-1
CASSLRGLAAVDTQYF | TGCGCCAGCAGCTTGCGGGGACTAGCAGCGGTAGATACGCAGTATTTT | - | TRBD2 | TRBJ2-3 | TRBV5-1
CASMGQGRPGEKLFF | TGTGCCAGTATGGGACAGGGTCGGCCTGGGGAAAAACTGTTTTTT | - | TRBD1 | TRBJ1-4 | TRBV19
CASSTSTSGGRETQYF | TGCGCCAGCAGCACCTCGACTAGCGGGGGTCGGGAGACCCAGTACTTC | - | TRBD2 | TRBJ2-5 | TRBV5-1
CASSLPRQGARQRNTIYF | TGTGCCAGCAGTTTACCCAGACAGGGGGCCCGACAGAGAAACACCATATATTTT | - | TRBD1 | TRBJ1-3 | TRBV28
CASSWDSLTPSGNTIYF | TGTGCCAGCTCCTGGGACAGTCTAACGCCCTCTGGAAACACCATATATTTT | - | TRBD1 | TRBJ1-3 | TRBV18
CASKGQGNQPQHF | TGTGCCAGTAAGGGGCAGGGTAATCAGCCCCAGCATTTT | - | - | TRBJ1-5 | TRBV28
CASSPYSEDIYGYTF | TGTGCCAGCAGCCCGTACTCGGAAGACATTTATGGCTACACCTTC | once | - | TRBJ1-2 | TRBV7-9
CASSYSQRGSETQYF | TGTGCCAGCAGTTACTCCCAGCGGGGATCTGAGACCCAGTACTTC | - | TRBD2 | TRBJ2-5 | TRBV6-2/TRBV6-3
CASSLGRGNTEAFF | TGTGCCAGCAGCTTAGGGAGGGGGAACACTGAAGCTTTCTTT | - | - | TRBJ1-1 | TRBV11-3
CASSSGHYTGELFF | TGTGCCAGCAGCTCGGGACATTACACCGGGGAGCTGTTTTTT | - | - | TRBJ2-2 | TRBV11-3
CASSPWTGDYGYTF | TGTGCCAGCAGCCCGTGGACAGGGGACTATGGCTACACCTTC | - | TRBD1 | TRBJ1-2 | TRBV13
CASSLIRGQGYGYTF | TGTGCCAGCAGTTTAATCAGGGGGCAGGGCTATGGCTACACCTTC | - | TRBD1 | TRBJ1-2 | TRBV28
CASSLAQEVDTQYF | TGCGCCAGCAGCTTGGCCCAGGAGGTAGATACGCAGTATTTT | - | - | TRBJ2-3 | TRBV5-1